One sample yielded the 4 T cell receptor beta chains listed below, sequenced in a study of blood T cell repertoires in COVID-19. Produced via immunoSEQ multiplex PCR; TCRdb's table is partial and in-frame only. The sample includes some 400,000 clones, about 80% of them seen just once. The sample comprised peripheral blood. These receptors were collected from a human donor with acute or convalescent COVID-19. The donor label of this sample is uncertain.

This rearrangement joins TRBV7-7 to TRBJ2-7; TRBD2 agrees at 7 bases. Germline CDR1 and CDR2: SSHAT and FNYEAQ (reference sequence). This CDR3 has 17 amino acids. The V and J ends lost 2 bases and 9 bases, in that order; junction bases with no gene match: 19. CDR3 DNA: TGTGCCAGCAGCTTATCGGGGGAGGGGCGCCAACGTAGGGTGCAGTACTTC. It yields the protein CASSLSGEGRQRRVQYF.

The chain uses TRBV27 and TRBJ1-6; TRBD1 might be the D (5 bases). This CDR3 is 16 amino acids long. V lost 4 bases, J lost 5 bases, and 15 bases lay in between. Looked up from germline, CDR1 is MNHEY and CDR2 is SMNVEV (reference sequence). CDR3 sequence (DNA): TGTGCCAGCAGTTGGTCATGGGGACTGGATAATTCACCCCTCCACTTT. Its translation: CASSWSWGLDNSPLHF.

Regarding this clone: Distinct nucleotide sequences in the sample also encode this CDR3. The genes are TRBV6-5 and TRBJ1-6; D is ambiguous. The germline gives CDR1 MNHEY, CDR2 SVGAGI. The CDR3 covers 15 residues. Trimming removed 0 bases from V and 8 bases from J, with 11 bases in between. For the CDR3, the DNA is TGTGCCAGCAGTTACTCGAGAGGGAGCGATTCACCCCTCCACTTT. It yields the protein CASSYSRGSDSPLHF.

This clone has a single count. The chain recombines TRBV5-4 with TRBJ2-1, with no clear D. The length of the CDR3 is 15 residues. Germline V lookup: CDR1 SGHNT, CDR2 YYREEE (reference sequence). V lost 0 bases and J 9 bases, leaving 16 bases between the germline ends. As DNA, the CDR3 is TGTGCCAGCAGCTTGGGGAGTACGCCGATGGGTGAGCAGTTCTTC. Translated: CASSLGSTPMGEQFF. Combining the CDR3 with reference TRBV5-4 and TRBJ2-1 gives the whole variable domain ETGVTQSPTHLIKTRGQQVTLRCSSQSGHNTVSWYQQALGQGPQFIFQYYREEENGRGNFPPRFSGLQFPNYSSELNVNALELDDSALYLCASSLGSTPMGEQFFGPGTRLTVL.